This paragraph covers one TCR beta chain sequence. The sample belongs to a study of patients with pleural tuberculosis. One entry per CDR3 protein results from TCRdb running MiXCR on the reads. The repertoire has around 50,000 distinct CDR3 sequences, 7.3% of them found once; the top ten carry roughly 16%. The clonotype was recovered from a human donor with pleural tuberculosis.

CDR3 loop: CASSEAFQGNQPQHF. CDR3 in DNA: TGTGCCAGCAGTGAAGCGTTCCAGGGCAATCAGCCCCAGCATTTT. This chain connects TRBV6-1 to TRBJ1-5; D not certain. The germline V gene encodes CDR1 MNHNS and CDR2 SASEGT. Trimming removed 0 bases from V and 2 bases from J, with 8 bases in between. The CDR3 covers 15 residues.